This TCR beta chain stems from a study of blood T cell repertoires in COVID-19. Study information: Samples representing acute and convalescent COVID-19 were sourced from the United States, Italy and Spain. Nucleic acid was either cDNA or gDNA, and it came from T cells, B-cell-depleted T cells, or PBMCs.

The V gene's germline CDR1 is SGHAT and CDR2 FQNNGV. Trimming cost V 5 bases and J 4 bases, with 14 bases left between them. CDR3 length equals 14 residues. In the authors' methods: By means of reference gene primer amplification, nucleated cell counts were estimated. Libraries were prepared by immunoSEQ multiplex PCR; TCRdb keeps only in-frame clonotypes and omits some of them. V, J and clone size were drawn from that table, and D and trimming were deduced from the DNA. The sample includes around 250,000 clones, over 80% of them seen just once. The specimen was peripheral blood. The source of this sequence is a man aged 60 to 69 who had recovered from COVID-19. The chain combines TRBV11-2 with TRBJ1-2; a possible D gene is TRBD1 (5 bases). The DNA of the CDR3 is TGTGCCAGCAGCCCCGCAGGGCTCTCCTATGGCTACACCTTC. It specifies CASSPAGLSYGYTF.